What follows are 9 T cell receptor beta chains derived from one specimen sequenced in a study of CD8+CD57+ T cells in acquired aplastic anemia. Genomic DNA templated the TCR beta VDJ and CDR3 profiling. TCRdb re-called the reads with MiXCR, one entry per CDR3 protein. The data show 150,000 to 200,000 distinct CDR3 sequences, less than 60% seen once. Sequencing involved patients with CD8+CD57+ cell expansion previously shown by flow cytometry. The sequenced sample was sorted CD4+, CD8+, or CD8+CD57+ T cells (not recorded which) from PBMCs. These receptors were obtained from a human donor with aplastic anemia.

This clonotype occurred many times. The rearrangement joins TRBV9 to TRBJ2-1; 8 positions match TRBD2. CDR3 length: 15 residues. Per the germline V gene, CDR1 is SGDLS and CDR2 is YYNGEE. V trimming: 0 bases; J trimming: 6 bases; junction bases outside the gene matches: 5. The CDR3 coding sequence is TGTGCCAGCAGCGTAGGGGCGGGGGGCAGCAATGAGCAGTTCTTC. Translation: CASSVGAGGSNEQFF.

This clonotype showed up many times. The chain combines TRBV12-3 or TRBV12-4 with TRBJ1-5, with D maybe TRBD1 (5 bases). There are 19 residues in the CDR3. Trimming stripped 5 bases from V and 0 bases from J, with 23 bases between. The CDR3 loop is CASSPPGAGYTDSNQPQHF. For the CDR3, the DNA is TGTGCCAGCAGTCCGCCCGGCGCAGGGTATACCGATAGCAATCAGCCCCAGCATTTT.

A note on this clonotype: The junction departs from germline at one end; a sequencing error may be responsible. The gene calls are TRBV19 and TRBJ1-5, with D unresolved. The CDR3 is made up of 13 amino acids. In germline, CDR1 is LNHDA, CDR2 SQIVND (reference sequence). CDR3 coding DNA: TGTGCCAGTAGTTTCTCGGGCAACCAGCCCCAGCATTTT. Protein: CASSFSGNQPQHF.

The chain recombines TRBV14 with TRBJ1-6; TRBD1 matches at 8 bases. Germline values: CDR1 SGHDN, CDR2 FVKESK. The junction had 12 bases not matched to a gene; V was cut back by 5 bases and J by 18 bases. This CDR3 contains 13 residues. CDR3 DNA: TGTGCCAGCAGCGGCGGACAGGGAAGATTAAACCACTTT. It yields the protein CASSGGQGRLNHF.

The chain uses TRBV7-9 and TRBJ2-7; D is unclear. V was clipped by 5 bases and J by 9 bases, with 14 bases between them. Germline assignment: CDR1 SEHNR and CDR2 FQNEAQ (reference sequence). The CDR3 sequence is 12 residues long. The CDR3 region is CASSLGTVGQYF. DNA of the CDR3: TGTGCCAGCAGCCTAGGTACTGTCGGGCAGTACTTC.

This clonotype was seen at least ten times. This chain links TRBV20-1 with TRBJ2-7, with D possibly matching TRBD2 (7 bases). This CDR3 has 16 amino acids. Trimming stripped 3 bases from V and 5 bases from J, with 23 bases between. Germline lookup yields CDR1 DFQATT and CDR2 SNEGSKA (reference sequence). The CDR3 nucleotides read TGCAGTGCTAGGGACTTCGAGGGGGGGCTTTTCGACGAGCAGTACTTC. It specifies CSARDFEGGLFDEQYF.

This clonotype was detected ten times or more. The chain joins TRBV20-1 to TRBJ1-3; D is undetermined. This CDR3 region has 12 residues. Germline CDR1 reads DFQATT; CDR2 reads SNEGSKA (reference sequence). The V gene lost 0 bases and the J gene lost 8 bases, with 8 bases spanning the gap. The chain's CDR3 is CSARDPNYTIYF. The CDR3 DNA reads TGCAGTGCTAGAGATCCTAACTACACCATATATTTT.

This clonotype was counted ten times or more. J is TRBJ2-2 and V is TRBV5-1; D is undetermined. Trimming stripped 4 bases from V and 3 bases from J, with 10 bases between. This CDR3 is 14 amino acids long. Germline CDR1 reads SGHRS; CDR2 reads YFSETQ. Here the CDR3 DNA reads TGCGCCAGCAGCCCCGACATTTACACCGGGGAGCTGTTTTTT. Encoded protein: CASSPDIYTGELFF.

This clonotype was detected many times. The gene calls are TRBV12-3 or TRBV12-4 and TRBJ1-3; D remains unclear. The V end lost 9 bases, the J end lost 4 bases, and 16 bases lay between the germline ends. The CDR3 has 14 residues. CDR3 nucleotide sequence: TGTGCCAGTGGGAAAGCCGAGGGAGGAAACACCATATATTTT. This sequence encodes CASGKAEGGNTIYF.